These T cell receptor beta chains were read from a single sample in a study of T-cell reconstitution after alpha-beta-depleted transplantation in children. MiXCR was run by TCRdb on the PCR reads, yielding one entry per CDR3 protein. The top ten clones hold about 15% of a sample with around 490,000 distinct CDR3 sequences, roughly an eighth of them seen once. Sequencing used PBMCs, mostly from graft donor cells, obtained 180 days after TCRalphabeta/CD19-depleted stem cell transplant. These receptors originate from a female patient aged 2-9 years who had a stem cell transplant for aplastic anemia, so the T cells may come from the graft donor. Both conserved end residues are part of each CDR3. Fields, in order: CDR3 protein, CDR3 DNA, J gene, clone size, D gene, V gene. A D gene is named only where the DNA matches it firmly. Part of the rows lack a size; the others show once, few, many or a class for expanded clones.

cdr3_aa: CASHGRVHNQPQHF; cdr3_nt: TGTGCCAGCCACGGGCGGGTCCACAATCAGCCCCAGCATTTT; j_call: TRBJ1-5; clone_size: few; d_call: NA; v_call: TRBV6-2/TRBV6-3
cdr3_aa: CASSPSYGLNYEQYF; cdr3_nt: TGTGCCAGCAGTCCATCCTATGGACTTAACTACGAGCAGTACTTC; j_call: TRBJ2-7; clone_size: few; d_call: NA; v_call: TRBV28
cdr3_aa: CASSAPGSYNEQFF; cdr3_nt: TGTGCCAGCAGTGCCCCGGGCAGCTACAATGAGCAGTTCTTC; j_call: TRBJ2-1; clone_size: few; d_call: NA; v_call: TRBV25-1
cdr3_aa: CASSLSAATNEKLFF; cdr3_nt: TGTGCCAGCAGCTTATCGGCTGCAACTAATGAAAAACTGTTTTTT; j_call: TRBJ1-4; clone_size: NA; d_call: NA; v_call: TRBV11-2
cdr3_aa: CSVEDRGMSYNEQFF; cdr3_nt: TGCAGCGTTGAAGATCGCGGGATGTCCTACAATGAGCAGTTCTTC; j_call: TRBJ2-1; clone_size: few; d_call: NA; v_call: TRBV29-1
cdr3_aa: CASSAPGTITTDTQYF; cdr3_nt: TGTGCCAGCAGCGCTCCCGGGACAATCACAACAGATACGCAGTATTTT; j_call: TRBJ2-3; clone_size: NA; d_call: NA; v_call: TRBV6-1
cdr3_aa: CASSSGQGKGEAFF; cdr3_nt: TGTGCCAGCAGCTCCGGGCAGGGGAAAGGAGAAGCTTTCTTT; j_call: TRBJ1-1; clone_size: NA; d_call: NA; v_call: TRBV28
cdr3_aa: CASSPLAGGSGTDTQYF; cdr3_nt: TGTGCCAGCAGCCCATTAGCGGGAGGAAGTGGGACAGATACGCAGTATTTT; j_call: TRBJ2-3; clone_size: NA; d_call: TRBD2; v_call: TRBV6-2/TRBV6-3
cdr3_aa: CSASGTSNSPLHF; cdr3_nt: TGCAGTGCGTCAGGGACGAGTAATTCACCCCTCCACTTT; j_call: TRBJ1-6; clone_size: few; d_call: NA; v_call: TRBV20-1
cdr3_aa: CASSFRSPTYEQYF; cdr3_nt: TGTGCCAGCAGCTTTAGATCGCCTACCTACGAGCAGTACTTC; j_call: TRBJ2-7; clone_size: NA; d_call: NA; v_call: TRBV7-8